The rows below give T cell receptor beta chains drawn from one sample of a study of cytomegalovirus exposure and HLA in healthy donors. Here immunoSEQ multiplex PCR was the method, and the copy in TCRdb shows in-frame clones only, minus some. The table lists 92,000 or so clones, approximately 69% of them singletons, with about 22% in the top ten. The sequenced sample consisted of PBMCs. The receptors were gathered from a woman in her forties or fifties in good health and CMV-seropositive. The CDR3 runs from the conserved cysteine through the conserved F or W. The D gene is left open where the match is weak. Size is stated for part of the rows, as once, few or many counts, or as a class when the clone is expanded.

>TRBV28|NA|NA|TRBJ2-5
TGTGCCAGCACGACTGTTCTAGAGACCCAGTACTTC
CASTTVLETQYF
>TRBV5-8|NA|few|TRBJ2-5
TGCGCCAGCAGCCCCTCGGGGGACCCACGGGAGACCCAGTACTTC
CASSPSGDPRETQYF
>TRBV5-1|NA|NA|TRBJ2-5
TGCGCCAGCAGCGAGGGACTTCCCCAAGAGACCCAGTACTTC
CASSEGLPQETQYF
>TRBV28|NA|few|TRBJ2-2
TGTGCCAGCAGTTCCCGAGACAGGGAGGACACCGGGGAGCTGTTTTTT
CASSSRDREDTGELFF
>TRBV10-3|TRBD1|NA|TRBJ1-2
TGTGCCATCAGGGAGTCCGGGACAGGGGGCGGAGGCTACACCTTC
CAIRESGTGGGGYTF
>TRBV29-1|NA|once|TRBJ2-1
TGCAGCGTTGTCCAGGTTTTTGAGCAGTTCTTC
CSVVQVFEQFF
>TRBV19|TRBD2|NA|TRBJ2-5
TGTGCCAGTAGTCCGCGGACTAGCGGGCGGGAGACCCAGTACTTC
CASSPRTSGRETQYF
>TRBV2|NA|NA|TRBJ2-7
TGTGCCAGCAGCCAAGCAAGGCAGGGGACCTCCTACGAGCAGTACTTC
CASSQARQGTSYEQYF
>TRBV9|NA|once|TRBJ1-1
TGTGCCAGCAGCGTAGGACAGTTTGACACTGAAGCTTTCTTT
CASSVGQFDTEAFF
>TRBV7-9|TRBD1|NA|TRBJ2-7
TGTGCCAGCAGCTCCACAGGGGTTTCCTACGAGCAGTACTTC
CASSSTGVSYEQYF
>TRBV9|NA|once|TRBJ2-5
TGTGCCAGCAGCGTAGGAATCGGACAGAGCTCAGAGACCCAGTACTTC
CASSVGIGQSSETQYF
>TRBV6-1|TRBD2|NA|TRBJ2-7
TGTGCCAGCAGCCCCCGGAGGGAGGGATCCTACGAGCAGTACTTC
CASSPRREGSYEQYF
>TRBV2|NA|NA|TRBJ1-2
TGTGCCAGCAGTCTACAGGGCTCCGACTATGGCTACACCTTC
CASSLQGSDYGYTF
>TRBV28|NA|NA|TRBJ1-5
TGTGCCAGCACCCTCGGGGGAACCAATCAGCCCCAGCATTTT
CASTLGGTNQPQHF
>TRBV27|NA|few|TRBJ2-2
TGTGCCAGCGGGTCCAGCGCGAACACCGGGGAGCTGTTTTTT
CASGSSANTGELFF
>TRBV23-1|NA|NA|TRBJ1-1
TGCGCCAGCAGTCATCTTCAGTTGAACACTGAAGCTTTCTTT
CASSHLQLNTEAFF
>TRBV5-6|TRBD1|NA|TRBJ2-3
TGTGCCAGCAGCTTTTTAACAGGGGGCATCGCAGATACGCAGTATTTT
CASSFLTGGIADTQYF
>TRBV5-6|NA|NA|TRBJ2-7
TGTGCCAGCAGCTTGGGGAGGGGGCGAGCTTACGAGCAGTACTTC
CASSLGRGRAYEQYF
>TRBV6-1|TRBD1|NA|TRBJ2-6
TGTGCCAGCAGTGGAGCGCCACAGGGGCCCTCTGGGGCCAACGTCCTGACTTTC
CASSGAPQGPSGANVLTF
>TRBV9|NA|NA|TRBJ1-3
TGTGCCAGCAGCGTAGAACTCTCTGGAAACACCATATATTTT
CASSVELSGNTIYF
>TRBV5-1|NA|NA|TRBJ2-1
TGCGCCAGCAGCAACGGGGGCAATGAGCAGTTCTTC
CASSNGGNEQFF
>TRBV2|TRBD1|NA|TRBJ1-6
TGTGCCAGCAGTGTTCAGGGGGCGGAAAATTCACCCCTCCACTTT
CASSVQGAENSPLHF
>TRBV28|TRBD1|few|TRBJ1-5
TGTGCCAGCGGACTATTCAGGGGGGATCAGCCCCAGCATTTT
CASGLFRGDQPQHF
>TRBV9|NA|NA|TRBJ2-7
TGTGCCAGCAGCGTAGGGACAGATTCCTACGAGCAGTACTTC
CASSVGTDSYEQYF
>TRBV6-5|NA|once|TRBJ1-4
TGTGCCAGCAGTTACTCTGCACGGAATGAAAAACTGTTTTTT
CASSYSARNEKLFF
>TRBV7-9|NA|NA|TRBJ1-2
TGTGCCAGCAGCTTATTGAGGGGGAACTCTTATGGCTACACCTTC
CASSLLRGNSYGYTF
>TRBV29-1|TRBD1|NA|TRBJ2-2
TGCAGCGCCGAACAGGGGTCAGGCACCGGGGAGCTGTTTTTT
CSAEQGSGTGELFF
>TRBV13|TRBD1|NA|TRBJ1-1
TGTGCCAGCAGCCCCACAAGGACAGGGGGCGCGGGCACTGAAGCTTTCTTT
CASSPTRTGGAGTEAFF
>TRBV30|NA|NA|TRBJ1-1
TGTGCCTGGAGTGTTCTGGGGGCGCAGGGTGAAGCTTTCTTT
CAWSVLGAQGEAFF
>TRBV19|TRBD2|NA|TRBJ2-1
TGTGCCAGTAGCTCCTCAGGGCTAGCGGAGTACAATGAGCAGTTCTTC
CASSSSGLAEYNEQFF